This T cell receptor beta chain was identified during a study of T cells in Graves' hyperthyroidism and ophthalmopathy. This clonotype was recorded at least ten times. The CDR3 regions of TCR beta were amplified from RNA transcripts. When the TCR CDR3 underwent first-round RT-PCR, the HTBI primer set was used. Each CDR3 protein is one row after TCRdb ran MiXCR on the multiplex PCR reads. Of around 520,000 distinct CDR3 sequences listed, over 13% are singletons. The source is a woman under 30 with Graves' hyperthyroidism. The sequenced sample was blood.

The CDR3 bases are TGTGCCAGCTCACTACAACAGGGGAACGAGCAGTACGTC. Its translation: CASSLQQGNEQYV. V gene TRBV18 combines with J gene TRBJ2-7; 7 positions match TRBD1. The V gene's germline CDR1 is KGHSH and CDR2 LQKENI. V shed 4 bases and J 5 bases; nucleotides not matched to a gene: 5. The length of the CDR3 is 13 residues.